A single sample gave rise to the 20 T cell receptor beta chains below, sequenced in a study of blood T cell repertoires in COVID-19. Sequenced by immunoSEQ multiplex PCR; TCRdb stores in-frame clones only, minus some. The profile shows under 450,000 clones, about nine tenths of them singletons. Sequences were obtained from PBMCs or T cells enriched from blood (not recorded which). These TCRs come from a woman between 40 and 50 years old who had been exposed to COVID-19.

The sample holds one count of this clone. The V gene is TRBV19, the J gene TRBJ1-1; D unresolved. CDR3 size: 13 residues. Trimming left V 7 bases short and J 0 bases short, with 9 bases between. The germline V gene encodes CDR1 LNHDA and CDR2 SQIVND (reference sequence). The CDR3: CASKERVNTEAFF. Here the CDR3 DNA reads TGTGCCAGTAAGGAGCGGGTGAACACTGAAGCTTTCTTT.

This clone was seen once. The CDR3 nucleotides are TGTGCCTGGAGTCCTCAGGGGACAGGGTCACTGTTTTTT. Protein product: CAWSPQGTGSLFF. The gene calls are TRBV30 and TRBJ1-4; 9 nucleotides agree with TRBD1. The CDR3 extends over 13 amino acids. CDR1 GTSNPN and CDR2 SVGIG come from the germline V gene (reference sequence). J was trimmed by 13 bases and V by 2 bases; bases with no gene match: 8.

CDR3 protein: CASSFGWLAGVGTDTQYF. DNA of the CDR3: TGTGCCAGCAGTTTTGGGTGGCTAGCGGGAGTTGGCACAGATACGCAGTATTTT. The chain uses TRBV27 and TRBJ2-3; 10 bases are shared with TRBD2. Unmatched junction bases numbered 10, after V lost 3 bases and J lost 1 base. CDR3 length: 18 amino acids. CDR1 and CDR2 from the germline V gene are MNHEY and SMNVEV (reference sequence).

The genes are TRBV5-4 and TRBJ1-6; D uncertain. Trimming took off 0 bases at V and 10 bases at J, with 8 bases between the two ends. Per germline, CDR1 SGHNT and CDR2 YYREEE (reference sequence). This CDR3 region has 13 residues. DNA of the CDR3: TGTGCCAGCAGCTTGGTTGGAGAGTCACCCCTCCACTTT. It yields the protein CASSLVGESPLHF.

The V call is TRBV7-2, the J call TRBJ1-6; 8 bases fit TRBD1. The CDR3 is made up of 17 amino acids. Losses at the gene ends were 5 bases for V and 0 bases for J; bases not matched to a gene: 6. CDR1 is SGHTA, CDR2 FQGNSA, per germline. CDR3 sequence (DNA): TGTGCCAGCAGCCCCGGACAGGGAAGCTCCTATAATTCACCCCTCCACTTT. Protein sequence: CASSPGQGSSYNSPLHF.

The J gene is TRBJ1-1, the V gene TRBV24-1; TRBD1 matches 9 bases. The germline V gene encodes CDR1 KGHDR and CDR2 SFDVKD. The CDR3 length is 13 residues. Trimming removed 7 bases from V and 6 bases from J; junction bases left unmatched: 5. The CDR3 loop reads CATSSDRGPEAFF. CDR3 DNA: TGTGCCACCAGCTCGGACAGGGGCCCTGAAGCTTTCTTT.

This rearrangement joins TRBV7-9 to TRBJ1-2, with 9 bases lining up with TRBD1. The CDR3 consists of 18 residues. Germline CDR1 and CDR2: SEHNR and FQNEAQ (reference sequence). After removal of 2 bases from V and 5 bases from J, the junction contained 15 bases not matched to a gene. The CDR3, as DNA: TGTGCCAGCAGCTTAAGGGGGAGGACAGGGGAGGCCCTATATGGCTACACCTTC. Translated: CASSLRGRTGEALYGYTF.

V gene TRBV7-9 combines with J gene TRBJ2-5; weak D call: TRBD1 (8 bases). V was clipped by 5 bases and J by 6 bases, with 28 bases between them. This CDR3 spans 18 amino acids. The germline V gene has CDR1 SEHNR and CDR2 FQNEAQ (reference sequence). The CDR3 DNA sequence: TGTGCCAGCAGCAAAGAGGGGAGCGGACAGGGAGGGTTGAAGACCCAGTACTTC. Translation gives CASSKEGSGQGGLKTQYF. The full variable domain, completed using reference TRBV7-9 and TRBJ2-5, is DTGVSQNPRHKITKRGQNVTFRCDPISEHNRLYWYRQTLGQGPEFLTYFQNEAQLEKSRLLSDRFSAERPKGSFSTLEIQRTEQGDSAMYLCASSKEGSGQGGLKTQYFGPGTRLLVL.

The rearrangement joins TRBV5-4 to TRBJ2-1; D perhaps matches TRBD1 (5 bases). The CDR3 is made up of 15 amino acids. Germline lookup yields CDR1 SGHNT and CDR2 YYREEE (reference sequence). V lost 1 base to trimming and J lost 6 bases, with 14 bases between them. The CDR3 region has the DNA TGTGCCAGCAGCTTGCTGCTGGGGCTTTTCAATGAGCAGTTCTTC. It specifies CASSLLLGLFNEQFF.

This rearrangement joins TRBV5-4 to TRBJ1-4; no clear D gene. Trimming took off 3 bases at V and 0 bases at J, with 6 bases between the two ends. Germline V gene lookup returns CDR1 SGHNT and CDR2 YYREEE (reference sequence). This CDR3 is built from 14 residues. CDR3 DNA sequence: TGTGCCAGCAGCTCCGGGACAACTAATGAAAAACTGTTTTTT. Its translation: CASSSGTTNEKLFF.

The chain recombines TRBV2 with TRBJ1-6; D not resolved. Germline V gene lookup returns CDR1 SNHLY and CDR2 FYNNEI. The CDR3 loop spans 14 amino acids. Trimming left V 3 bases short and J 7 bases short, with 10 bases between. CDR3 region: CASSDHSVNSPLHF. The CDR3 DNA is TGTGCCAGCAGTGATCACAGTGTCAATTCACCCCTCCACTTT.

Regarding this clone: Sequence at one end of the junction differs from germline and may be a read error. J is TRBJ1-6 and V is TRBV6-5; 7 bases agree with TRBD1. The CDR3 consists of 15 residues. CDR1 and CDR2 (germline): MNHEY, SVGAGI. This chain's CDR3 is CGSSYRAGGEGTLHF. CDR3 nucleotides: TGTGGCAGCAGTTACAGGGCAGGGGGTGAAGGGACCCTCCACTTT.

The chain combines TRBV10-2 with TRBJ1-1; TRBD1 is a possible D gene (5 bases). V was cut by 0 bases and J by 5 bases, with 13 bases left in between. This CDR3 is built from 15 residues. The germline CDR1 and CDR2 sequences are WSHSY and SAAADI. CDR3 loop: CASSESPPGGTEAFF. CDR3 bases: TGCGCCAGCAGTGAGTCCCCCCCGGGGGGGACTGAAGCTTTCTTT.

The CDR3 bases are TGTGCCAGCAGCGGGGGGTGGGGATTGGAGACCCAGTACTTC. Protein product: CASSGGWGLETQYF. The J gene is TRBJ2-5, the V gene TRBV27, with TRBD2 identical over 7 bases. This CDR3 has 14 residues. V lost 6 bases, J lost 5 bases, and 9 bases stayed unmatched. CDR1 and CDR2 from the germline V gene are MNHEY and SMNVEV (reference sequence).

The chain carries TRBV30 and TRBJ2-7; 10 positions match TRBD2. The CDR3 sequence is 16 residues long. V was clipped by 0 bases and J by 2 bases; unmatched bases: 7. Germline CDR1 is GTSNPN and CDR2 is SVGIG (reference sequence). CDR3 residues: CAWSVLGTSATYEQYF. CDR3 DNA sequence: TGTGCCTGGAGTGTACTCGGGACTAGCGCAACCTACGAGCAGTACTTC.

This rearrangement joins TRBV6-5 to TRBJ1-5, with D possibly TRBD1 on 6 matching bases. Trimming removed 8 bases at V and 3 bases at J, with 17 bases between. CDR1 and CDR2 (germline): MNHEY, SVGAGI. There are 15 residues in the CDR3. The CDR3 region has the DNA TGTGCCAGCTACTCCGAGGACAGCCCCAATCAGCCCCAGCATTTT. Translated: CASYSEDSPNQPQHF.

J is TRBJ2-1 and V is TRBV19; D is uncertain. Germline V gene data show CDR1 as LNHDA and CDR2 as SQIVND (reference sequence). Trimming took off 6 bases at V and 0 bases at J, with 6 bases between the two ends. The CDR3 runs 13 residues. As DNA, the CDR3 is TGTGCCAGTAGCCCTAGCTCCTACAATGAGCAGTTCTTC. Amino acids: CASSPSSYNEQFF.

V and J are TRBV10-1 and TRBJ2-5; possible D gene TRBD2, 6 bases. With 3 bases removed from V and 3 bases from J, the gap between germline ends came to 11 bases. This CDR3 contains 14 residues. Germline loops: CDR1 WNHNN, CDR2 SYGVQD (reference sequence). The CDR3 reads CASSDQLAKETQYF. CDR3 bases: TGCGCCAGCAGTGACCAACTAGCAAAAGAGACCCAGTACTTC.

This rearrangement joins TRBV2 to TRBJ2-2; 8 bases are a match to TRBD1. Germline lookup yields CDR1 SNHLY and CDR2 FYNNEI. The CDR3 sequence is 14 residues long. The J segment lost 6 bases and the V segment lost 11 bases, leaving 11 bases of the junction unmatched. In DNA form, the CDR3 reads TGTGCCGGCGGACAGGGTCAGATGGCCGGGGAGCTGTTTTTT. Translated, it gives CAGGQGQMAGELFF.

V usage is TRBV7-9 and J usage is TRBJ2-7, with D possibly being TRBD1 (6 bases). Germline V gene data show CDR1 as SEHNR and CDR2 as FQNEAQ (reference sequence). V lost 1 base and J 5 bases, leaving 15 bases between the germline ends. The CDR3 has 15 amino acids. The CDR3 here is CASSLDRTVIDEQYF. Written as DNA, the CDR3 is TGTGCCAGCAGCTTAGACCGGACAGTGATCGACGAGCAGTACTTC.